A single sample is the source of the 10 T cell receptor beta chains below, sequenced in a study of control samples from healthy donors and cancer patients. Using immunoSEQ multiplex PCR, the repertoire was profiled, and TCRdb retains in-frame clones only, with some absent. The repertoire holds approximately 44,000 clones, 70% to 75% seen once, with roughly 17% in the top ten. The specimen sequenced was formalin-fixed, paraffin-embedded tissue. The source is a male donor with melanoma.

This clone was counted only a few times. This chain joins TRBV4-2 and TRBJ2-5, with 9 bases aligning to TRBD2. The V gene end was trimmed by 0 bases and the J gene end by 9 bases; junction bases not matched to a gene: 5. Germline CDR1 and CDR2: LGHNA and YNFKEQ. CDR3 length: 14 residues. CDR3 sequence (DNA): TGTGCCAGCAGCCAAGAGGGGAGCGGGAGGTCCCAGTACTTC. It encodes CASSQEGSGRSQYF.

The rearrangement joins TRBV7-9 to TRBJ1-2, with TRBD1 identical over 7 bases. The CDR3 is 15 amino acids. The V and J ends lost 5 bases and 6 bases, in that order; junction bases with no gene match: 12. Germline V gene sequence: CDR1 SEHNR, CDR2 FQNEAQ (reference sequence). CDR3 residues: CASSRQQQGNDGYTF. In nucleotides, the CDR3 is TGTGCCAGCAGCAGACAACAACAGGGGAATGATGGCTACACCTTC.

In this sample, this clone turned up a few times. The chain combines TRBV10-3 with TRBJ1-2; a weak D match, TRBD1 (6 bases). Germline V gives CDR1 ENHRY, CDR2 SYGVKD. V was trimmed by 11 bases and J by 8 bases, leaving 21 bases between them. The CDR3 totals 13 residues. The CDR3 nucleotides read TGTGCCTCCAAAGAGGGGGGTGTCATCGGCTACACCTTC. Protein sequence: CASKEGGVIGYTF.

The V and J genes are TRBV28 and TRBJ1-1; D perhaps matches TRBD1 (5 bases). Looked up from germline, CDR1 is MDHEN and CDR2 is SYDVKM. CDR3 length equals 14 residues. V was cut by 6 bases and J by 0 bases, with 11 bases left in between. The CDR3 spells CASSRPGMNTEAFF. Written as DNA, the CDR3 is TGTGCCAGCAGCCGTCCAGGGATGAACACTGAAGCTTTCTTT.

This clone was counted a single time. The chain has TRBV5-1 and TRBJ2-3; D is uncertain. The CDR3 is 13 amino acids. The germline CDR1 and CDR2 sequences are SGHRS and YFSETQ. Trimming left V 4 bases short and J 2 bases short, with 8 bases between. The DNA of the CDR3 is TGCGCCAGCAGCGCGGACGACACAGATACGCAGTATTTT. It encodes CASSADDTDTQYF.

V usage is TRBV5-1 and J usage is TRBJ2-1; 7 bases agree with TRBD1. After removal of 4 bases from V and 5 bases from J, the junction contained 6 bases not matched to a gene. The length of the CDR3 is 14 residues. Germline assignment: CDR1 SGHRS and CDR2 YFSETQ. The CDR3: CASSRQGEDNEQFF. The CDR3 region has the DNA TGCGCCAGCAGCAGGCAGGGGGAAGACAATGAGCAGTTCTTC.

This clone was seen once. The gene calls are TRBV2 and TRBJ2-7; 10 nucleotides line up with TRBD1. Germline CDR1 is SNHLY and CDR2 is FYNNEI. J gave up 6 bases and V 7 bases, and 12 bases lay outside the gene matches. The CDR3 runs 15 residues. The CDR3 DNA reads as TGTGCCAGCATCCAATCCCGGGACAGGGGTGCCGAGCAGTACTTC. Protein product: CASIQSRDRGAEQYF. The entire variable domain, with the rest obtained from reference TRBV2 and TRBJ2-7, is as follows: EPEVTQTPSHQVTQMGQEVILRCVPISNHLYFYWYRQILGQKVEFLVSFYNNEISEKSEIFDDQFSVERPDGSNFTLKIRSTKLEDSAMYFCASIQSRDRGAEQYFGPGTRLTVT.

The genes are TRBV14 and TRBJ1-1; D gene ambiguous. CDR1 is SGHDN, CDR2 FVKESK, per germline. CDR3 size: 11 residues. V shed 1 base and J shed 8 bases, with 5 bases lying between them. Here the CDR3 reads CASSQGWEAFF. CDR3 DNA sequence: TGTGCCAGCAGCCAAGGGTGGGAAGCTTTCTTT.

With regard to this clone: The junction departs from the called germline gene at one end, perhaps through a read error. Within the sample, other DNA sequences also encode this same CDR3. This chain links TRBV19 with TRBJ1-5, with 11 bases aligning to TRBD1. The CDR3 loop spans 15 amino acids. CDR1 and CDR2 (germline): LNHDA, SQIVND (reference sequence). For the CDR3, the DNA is TGTGCCAGTAGCCTGGACAGGGGGCTTAGCCAGCCCCAACATTTT. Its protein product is CASSLDRGLSQPQHF.

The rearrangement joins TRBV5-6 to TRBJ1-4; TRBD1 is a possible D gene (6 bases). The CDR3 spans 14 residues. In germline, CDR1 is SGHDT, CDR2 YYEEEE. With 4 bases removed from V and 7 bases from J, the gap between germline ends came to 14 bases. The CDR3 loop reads CASSIAGAGEKLFF. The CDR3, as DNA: TGTGCCAGCAGCATAGCAGGGGCGGGTGAAAAACTGTTTTTT.